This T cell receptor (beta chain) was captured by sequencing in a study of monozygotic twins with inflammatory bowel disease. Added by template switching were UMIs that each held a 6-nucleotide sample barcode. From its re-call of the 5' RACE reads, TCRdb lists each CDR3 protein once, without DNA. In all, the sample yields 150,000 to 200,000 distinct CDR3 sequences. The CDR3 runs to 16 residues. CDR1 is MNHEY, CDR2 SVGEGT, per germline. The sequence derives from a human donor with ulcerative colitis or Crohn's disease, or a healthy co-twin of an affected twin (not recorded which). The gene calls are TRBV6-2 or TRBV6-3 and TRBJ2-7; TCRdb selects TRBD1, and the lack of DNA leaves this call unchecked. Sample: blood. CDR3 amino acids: CASSYLTGSNPYEQYF.